A selection of T cell receptor beta chains follows, all from one sample in a study of shared clonotypes between healthy human individuals. Method: immunoSEQ multiplex PCR; TCRdb's copy keeps in-frame clones and lacks some. Found here are around 2,000,000 clones, just over 90% of them singletons; the top ten hold about 1.8%. Sample: naive CD8+ T cells from PBMCs. The receptors were gathered from a man aged 18 to 29 in good health. Some clones in this sample may be carry-over from other donors' samples. CDR3s include the opening cysteine and the closing phenylalanine or tryptophan. The order of the fields is clone size, V gene, J gene, CDR3 length, D gene, CDR3 DNA, CDR3 protein. The D gene is left open where the match is weak. Where a row states a size, it is once, few, many or the class of an expanded clone; other rows omit it.

NA	TRBV18	TRBJ2-1	11	NA	TGTGCCAGCTCACCAGGCCCTGAGCAGTTCTTC	CASSPGPEQFF
NA	TRBV27	TRBJ2-7	17	TRBD2	TGTGCCAGCAGCCCTCCGACCTGGAGGGAGGGTCGATACGAGCAGTACTTC	CASSPPTWREGRYEQYF
NA	TRBV19	TRBJ1-5	14	NA	TGTGCCAGTAGTATAGAAGGTTCAGGTCAGCCCCAGCATTTT	CASSIEGSGQPQHF
NA	TRBV6-6	TRBJ1-1	14	NA	TGTGCCAGCAGTTACTCGACATTGGGCACTGAAGCTTTCTTT	CASSYSTLGTEAFF
NA	TRBV5-6	TRBJ1-2	14	TRBD1	TGTGCCAGCAGCCCCGGACAGGGAAGTTTGGGCTACACCTTC	CASSPGQGSLGYTF
NA	TRBV27	TRBJ2-7	14	NA	TGTGCCAGCAGTTTAATGGACAGCCCCTACGAGCAGTACTTC	CASSLMDSPYEQYF
NA	TRBV5-6	TRBJ1-2	14	TRBD1	TGTGCCAGCAGCTGGGGGACAGGGATTCATGACTACACCTTC	CASSWGTGIHDYTF
NA	TRBV19	TRBJ2-1	11	NA	TGTGCCAGTAGGGAGACTTATGAGCAGTTCTTC	CASRETYEQFF
NA	TRBV27	TRBJ2-7	14	NA	TGTGCCAGCAGTTCCTTGTGGCCTTCCTACGAGCAGTACTTC	CASSSLWPSYEQYF
NA	TRBV28	TRBJ2-7	15	NA	TGTGCCAGCAGTTTAAGGGACGGGCCTTCCTACGAGCAGTACTTC	CASSLRDGPSYEQYF
NA	TRBV7-3	TRBJ2-1	16	TRBD2	TGTGCCAGCAGCTTAATGGCGGGAGGACTCTACAATGAGCAGTTCTTC	CASSLMAGGLYNEQFF
NA	TRBV19	TRBJ1-1	17	NA	TGTGCCAGTAGTTCCAGCCCGGGATCAGTCATGAACACTGAAGCTTTCTTT	CASSSSPGSVMNTEAFF
NA	TRBV7-9	TRBJ2-7	16	NA	TGTGCCAGCAGCTTAAGAACCAGAGGAGGAGGCTACGAGCAGTACTTC	CASSLRTRGGGYEQYF
NA	TRBV7-3	TRBJ2-1	14	NA	TGTGCCAGCAGTATGGAACGGGGATGGAATGAGCAGTTCTTC	CASSMERGWNEQFF
NA	TRBV14	TRBJ1-4	16	NA	TGTGCCAGCAGCCGACAAAGGGACAACGGGCGTGAAAAACTGTTTTTT	CASSRQRDNGREKLFF
NA	TRBV19	TRBJ1-5	14	TRBD1	TGTGCCAGTAGTTCGGGACAGTCCCGCCAGCCCCAGCATTTT	CASSSGQSRQPQHF
NA	TRBV4-1	TRBJ2-3	19	TRBD2	TGCGCCAGCAGCCAAGTTGGGCTAGCGGCCTTCTCTAGCACAGATACGCAGTATTTT	CASSQVGLAAFSSTDTQYF
NA	TRBV7-7	TRBJ2-2	17	TRBD2	TGTGCCAGCAGCCTAGGGACTAGCGGGAGTCATAGCGGGGAGCTGTTTTTT	CASSLGTSGSHSGELFF
once	TRBV10-3	TRBJ2-3	15	TRBD2	TGTGCCACCCTCCGACTAGCTGGGGGCACAGATACGCAGTATTTT	CATLRLAGGTDTQYF
NA	TRBV5-1	TRBJ2-1	15	NA	TGCGCCAGCAAGGGGAGAAGCAACACGTACAATGAGCAGTTCTTC	CASKGRSNTYNEQFF
NA	TRBV7-9	TRBJ1-3	16	NA	TGTGCCAGCAGCCCAACTACCGGGACTGCCGGAAACACCATATATTTT	CASSPTTGTAGNTIYF
NA	TRBV28	TRBJ1-4	14	NA	TGTGCCAGCAGCTATAGGGGGTATAATGAAAAACTGTTTTTT	CASSYRGYNEKLFF
NA	TRBV27	TRBJ2-7	16	TRBD1	TGTGCCAGCAGTCTACTACCGGGACAGGGACCCTACGAGCAGTACTTC	CASSLLPGQGPYEQYF
once	TRBV7-9	TRBJ2-7	13	NA	TGTGCCAGCAGCTCCCCCGGACAGCGCGAGCAGTACTTC	CASSSPGQREQYF
NA	TRBV19	TRBJ2-7	13	TRBD1	TGTGCCAGTAGGAAGGGACAGGGGGGCGAGCAGTACTTC	CASRKGQGGEQYF
NA	TRBV7-9	TRBJ2-7	11	NA	TGTGCCAGCAGTCACGAGTACGAGCAGTACTTC	CASSHEYEQYF
NA	TRBV7-9	TRBJ2-2	13	NA	TGTGCCAGCACCCCGCTCCTCACCGGGGAGCTGTTTTTT	CASTPLLTGELFF
once	TRBV7-9	TRBJ1-3	15	TRBD1	TGTGCCAGCAGCCGGACAGGGGGCAGGGGAAACACCATATATTTT	CASSRTGGRGNTIYF
once	TRBV4-1	TRBJ1-1	17	NA	TGCGCCAGCAGCCACCCCAGTCGGGGGCAGGGGAACACTGAAGCTTTCTTT	CASSHPSRGQGNTEAFF
NA	TRBV5-4	TRBJ1-2	15	NA	TGTGCCAGCAGCCCACGTGGCGGAGCTAACTATGGCTACACCTTC	CASSPRGGANYGYTF
NA	TRBV9	TRBJ2-5	14	NA	TGTGCCAGCTCGGGTGGCGGGAAACAAGAGACCCAGTACTTC	CASSGGGKQETQYF
NA	TRBV7-9	TRBJ2-7	15	TRBD2	TGTGCCAGCAGCCCCCGGGGGGGCCCCAGCGTTCAGCAGTACTTC	CASSPRGGPSVQQYF
NA	TRBV4-3	TRBJ2-7	15	NA	TGCGCCAGCAGCCAAGATACGGAAGGTAACGACGAGCAGTACTTC	CASSQDTEGNDEQYF